This TCR beta chain is from a study of vaccination effects on CD4 cells after COVID-19. The method was immunoSEQ multiplex PCR; TCRdb's version includes in-frame clones alone and lacks a portion of them. This table holds around 30,000 clones, 73% found once. Within the ViraFEST assay, antigen-specific CD4+ T cells underwent expansion with viral peptide pools prior to sequencing. Upon completion of about eleven days in culture, CD4+ T cells were isolated. The participants, recipients of two vaccine doses, got either BNT162b2 or mRNA-1273. The CDR3 has 13 residues. The V segment lost 5 bases and the J segment 9 bases; nucleotides outside the gene matches: 5. The germline CDR1 and CDR2 sequences are LNHDA and SQIVND (reference sequence). A remark on this clone: The antigen remains unidentified.

Sequences were derived from CD4+ T cells from PBMCs cultured with HCoV-NL63 spike peptides, sampled after COVID-19 vaccination. The receptor was isolated from a human donor who received a COVID-19 vaccine. V usage is TRBV19 and J usage is TRBJ1-3; 9 positions agree with TRBD1. CDR3 residues: CASSLTGGRTIYF. The CDR3 DNA reads as TGTGCCAGTAGTTTAACAGGGGGCCGCACCATATATTTT.